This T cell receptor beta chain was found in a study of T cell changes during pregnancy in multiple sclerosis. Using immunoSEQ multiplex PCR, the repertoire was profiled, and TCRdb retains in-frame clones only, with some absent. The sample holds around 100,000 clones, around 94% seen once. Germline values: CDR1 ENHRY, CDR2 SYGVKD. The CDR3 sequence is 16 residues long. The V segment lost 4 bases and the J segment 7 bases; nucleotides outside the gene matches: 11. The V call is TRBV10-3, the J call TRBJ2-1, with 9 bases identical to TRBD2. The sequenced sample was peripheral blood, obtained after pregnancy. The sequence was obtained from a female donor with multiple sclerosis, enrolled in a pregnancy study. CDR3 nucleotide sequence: TGTGCCATCAGTGCTGGCGGGGGGGCCGGTTCGAATGAGCAGTTCTTC. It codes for CAISAGGGAGSNEQFF.